What follows are 26 T cell receptor beta chains derived from one specimen sequenced in a study of human CD8 memory T cell subsets. UMI-labeled 5' RACE generated the TCR beta libraries. TCRdb reworked the 5' RACE reads into one entry per CDR3 protein, no DNA. This sample's table has about 18,000 distinct CDR3 sequences. Sequenced sample: CD8+ T cells from PBMCs. The receptor set was obtained from a human donor in good health.

This chain uses TRBV20-1 with TRBJ2-7; TCRdb's D call, TRBD2, is unchecked because there is no DNA. The V gene's germline CDR1 is DFQATT and CDR2 SNEGSKA (reference sequence). There are 15 residues in the CDR3. The CDR3 here is CSARRTSGGHYEQYF.

J is TRBJ2-7 and V is TRBV5-1. Germline loops: CDR1 SGHRS, CDR2 YFSETQ. CDR3 size: 16 residues. The CDR3 is CASSSAFNKNYYEQYF. The whole variable domain, remainder taken from reference TRBV5-1 and TRBJ2-7, is KAGVTQTPRYLIKTRGQQVTLSCSPISGHRSVSWYQQTPGQGLQFLFEYFSETQRNKGNFPGRFSGRQFSNSRSEMNVSTLELGDSALYLCASSSAFNKNYYEQYFGPGTRLTVT.

The rearrangement uses TRBV5-1 and TRBJ2-1; TCRdb selects TRBD2, and the lack of DNA leaves this call unchecked. This CDR3 is built from 15 residues. Germline lookup yields CDR1 SGHRS and CDR2 YFSETQ. CDR3 amino acids: CASSFSSGGANEQFF.

The chain combines TRBV4-1 with TRBJ1-1; the TRBD1 assignment by TCRdb is unverifiable without DNA. This CDR3 is built from 17 residues. The V gene's germline CDR1 is MGHRA and CDR2 YSYEKL. CDR3 residues: CASSQDRQGVENTEAFF.

CDR3 loop: CSAMLVGSGHNEQFF. The chain uses TRBV20-1 and TRBJ2-1. This CDR3 contains 15 residues. The germline V gene has CDR1 DFQATT and CDR2 SNEGSKA (reference sequence).

This CDR3 reads CASSLLPSGSHPGELFF. This sequence joins TRBV7-2 and TRBJ2-2; lacking DNA, the TRBD2 call made by TCRdb goes unchecked. This CDR3 is 17 amino acids long. Germline-derived CDR1 and CDR2 are SGHTA and FQGNSA. The variable domain in full, with the rest retrieved from reference TRBV7-2 and TRBJ2-2, is GAGVSQSPSNKVTEKGKDVELRCDPISGHTALYWYRQSLGQGLEFLIYFQGNSAPDKSGLPSDRFSAERTGGSVSTLTIQRTQQEDSAVYLCASSLLPSGSHPGELFFGEGSRLTVL.

The V and J genes are TRBV29-1 and TRBJ2-1; TCRdb's D gene call, TRBD1, goes unchecked for lack of DNA. There are 14 residues in the CDR3. Looked up from germline, CDR1 is SQVTM and CDR2 is ANQGSEA. The CDR3 spells CSVDTGQGFNEQFF.

The genes are TRBV20-1 and TRBJ2-7. The CDR3 has 15 residues. Per the germline V gene, CDR1 is DFQATT and CDR2 is SNEGSKA (reference sequence). CDR3 residues: CSARDVADPSYEQYF.

This chain connects TRBV19 to TRBJ2-7; TCRdb selects TRBD1, and the lack of DNA leaves this call unchecked. This CDR3 region has 15 residues. Germline lookup yields CDR1 LNHDA and CDR2 SQIVND (reference sequence). CDR3 in amino acids: CASSNPGQGFYEQYF.

This clonotype is called medium-sized based on its frequency. The chain uses TRBV3-1 and TRBJ1-5; the TCRdb D gene call, TRBD1, has no DNA to confirm it. The CDR3 covers 15 residues. CDR1 is LGHDT, CDR2 YNNKEL, per germline (reference sequence). This CDR3 reads CASSQDSGVGQPQHF.

The CDR3 reads CASSYRPGREVDNEQFF. The rearrangement links TRBV5-1 to TRBJ2-1; the TCRdb D gene call, TRBD1, has no DNA to confirm it. The CDR3 is 17 amino acids. Germline CDR1 and CDR2: SGHRS and YFSETQ.

The genes are TRBV5-5 and TRBJ2-1. The CDR3 extends over 13 amino acids. CDR1 is SGHKS, CDR2 YYEKEE, per germline (reference sequence). The CDR3 spells CASSLAQYNEQFF.

The chain recombines TRBV19 with TRBJ2-1; the D gene TCRdb calls, TRBD1, cannot be checked with no DNA. There are 12 residues in the CDR3. The V gene's germline CDR1 is LNHDA and CDR2 SQIVND (reference sequence). The CDR3 loop is CASSVRYNEQFF.

J is TRBJ2-3 and V is TRBV7-9. The germline V gene encodes CDR1 SEHNR and CDR2 FQNEAQ (reference sequence). This CDR3 is built from 15 residues. This chain's CDR3 is CASSFSGSPTDTQYF.

This clonotype is labeled medium-sized based on frequency. This chain uses TRBV7-2 with TRBJ2-1; TCRdb picks TRBD2, but there is no DNA to check that call. This CDR3 is built from 16 residues. Germline-derived CDR1 and CDR2 are SGHTA and FQGNSA. CDR3 region: CASSRRAGAEYNEQFF. The whole variable domain, remainder taken from reference TRBV7-2 and TRBJ2-1, is GAGVSQSPSNKVTEKGKDVELRCDPISGHTALYWYRQSLGQGLEFLIYFQGNSAPDKSGLPSDRFSAERTGGSVSTLTIQRTQQEDSAVYLCASSRRAGAEYNEQFFGPGTRLTVL.

The chain couples TRBV6-6 to TRBJ2-2. The CDR3 has 13 residues. In germline, CDR1 is MNHNY, CDR2 SVGAGI (reference sequence). The CDR3 sequence is CASSYLGTGELFF.

V is TRBV2 and J is TRBJ1-5; absent DNA, TCRdb's TRBD1 call cannot be checked. Per germline, CDR1 SNHLY and CDR2 FYNNEI. The CDR3 is 19 amino acids. CDR3 sequence: CASRERKGDRKRSNQPQHF.

The J gene is TRBJ2-7, the V gene TRBV29-1; TCRdb selects TRBD2, and the lack of DNA leaves this call unchecked. The germline CDR1 and CDR2 sequences are SQVTM and ANQGSEA. CDR3 size: 13 residues. The CDR3 protein is CSVETYGGYEQYF.

The V call is TRBV20-1, the J call TRBJ2-7; TCRdb proposes TRBD1, but this gene call is untestable without DNA. The CDR3 runs 13 residues. Germline CDR1 and CDR2: DFQATT and SNEGSKA (reference sequence). This CDR3 reads CSARGQGKVEQYF.

The gene calls are TRBV13 and TRBJ2-3; TCRdb's assignment of TRBD1 cannot be checked, as there is no DNA. The CDR3 is 12 amino acids. The V gene's germline CDR1 is PRHDT and CDR2 FYEKMQ (reference sequence). CDR3 sequence reads: CASSPPGDTQYF. The full variable domain, with the rest looked up from reference TRBV13 and TRBJ2-3, is AAGVIQSPRHLIKEKRETATLKCYPIPRHDTVYWYQQGPGQDPQFLISFYEKMQSDKGSIPDRFSAQQFSDYHSELNMSSLELGDSALYFCASSPPGDTQYFGPGTRLTVL.

The CDR3 loop is CSARATNTEAFF. The genes are TRBV20-1 and TRBJ1-1. Germline-derived CDR1 and CDR2 are DFQATT and SNEGSKA (reference sequence). The CDR3 is 12 amino acids.

The chain carries TRBV4-1 and TRBJ1-2. The germline V gene has CDR1 MGHRA and CDR2 YSYEKL. The CDR3 contains 14 residues. This chain's CDR3 is CASGYNTENYGYTF.

V is TRBV12-3 or TRBV12-4 and J is TRBJ2-3; TCRdb outputs TRBD1, but without DNA this stays unchecked. CDR3 length: 14 residues. The CDR3 sequence: CASSLMGGLDTQYF.

This chain connects TRBV27 to TRBJ1-1; TCRdb picks TRBD1, but there is no DNA to check that call. CDR1 is MNHEY, CDR2 SMNVEV, per germline (reference sequence). This CDR3 is built from 14 residues. CDR3 residues: CASRPVDGNTEAFF.

J is TRBJ2-4 and V is TRBV11-2; TCRdb lists TRBD1, though no DNA is available to test this call. Germline V CDR1 and CDR2: SGHAT, FQNNGV. The CDR3 contains 14 residues. CDR3: CASSSWTEVNIQYF.

This chain joins TRBV2 and TRBJ2-4; TCRdb returns TRBD1, unconfirmable since there is no DNA. Germline CDR1 is SNHLY and CDR2 is FYNNEI. The CDR3 length is 12 residues. This chain's CDR3 is CASSAGGAVEYF.